The TCR beta chain described here comes from a study of glioma-infiltrating T cells after dendritic cell vaccination. Study-wide context: Patients had newly diagnosed or recurrent glioblastoma and received dendritic cell vaccines. Treatment, given 2003 to 2012, was autologous tumor lysate-pulsed dendritic cell vaccination.

As for time point: after dendritic cell vaccination, including at tumor progression/relapse. No glioblastoma patient carried an isocitrate dehydrogenase mutation. TCRdb's copy holds only in-frame clones and misses some; the assay was immunoSEQ multiplex PCR. Among some 91,000 clones listed, approximately 80% were seen once. There are 15 residues in the CDR3. V was clipped by 3 bases and J by 1 base, with 9 bases between them. The germline V gene encodes CDR1 SNHLY and CDR2 FYNNEI. Sequenced here: blood, sampled after dendritic cell vaccination. This chain links TRBV2 with TRBJ2-2, with D possibly TRBD2 on 5 matching bases. The clonotype originates from a human donor with glioblastoma. CDR3 sequence (DNA): TGTGCCAGCAGTGACCAAGGGAGGAACACCGGGGAGCTGTTTTTT. This gives the protein CASSDQGRNTGELFF.